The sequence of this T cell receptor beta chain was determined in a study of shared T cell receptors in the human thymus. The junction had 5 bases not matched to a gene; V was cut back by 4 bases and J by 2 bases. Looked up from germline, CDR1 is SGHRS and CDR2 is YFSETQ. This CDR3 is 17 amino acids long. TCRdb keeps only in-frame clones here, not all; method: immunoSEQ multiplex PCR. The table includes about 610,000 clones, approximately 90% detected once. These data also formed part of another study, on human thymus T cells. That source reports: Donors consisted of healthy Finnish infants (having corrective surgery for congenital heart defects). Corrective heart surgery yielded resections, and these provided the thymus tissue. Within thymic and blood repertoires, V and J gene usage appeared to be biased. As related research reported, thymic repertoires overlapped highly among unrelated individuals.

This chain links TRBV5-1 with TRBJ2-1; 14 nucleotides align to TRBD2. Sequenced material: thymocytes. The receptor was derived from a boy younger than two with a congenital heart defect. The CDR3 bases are TGCGCCAGCAGCCAGACTAGCGGGAGGGCCGCCTACAATGAGCAGTTCTTC. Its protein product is CASSQTSGRAAYNEQFF.